This TCR beta chain was sequenced during a study of blood T cell repertoires in COVID-19 (dated by TCRdb to between 2020 and 2021). With regard to the full study: Samples from collaborators originated in the United States, Italy and Spain and spanned both the acute and convalescent phases of COVID-19. The material from the prospective study consisted of cDNA or gDNA derived from T cells, B-cell-depleted T cells, or PBMCs. Nearly every sample came with metadata listing a de-identified subject ID, COVID-19 status, age in years and sex. HLA class I and class II types, where available, came from metadata supplied by the sample provider rather than from assay-based typing. A freely available public database, intended as a resource for researchers studying the immune response to SARS-CoV-2, is where the repertoires were released. The samples were drawn from the first 160 participants of the ongoing ImmuneRACE study and from 1,254 subjects provided by 6 global collaborators. Deeply sampled blood TCRbeta repertoires from subjects exposed to, actively infected with, or recovered from COVID-19 were included in the dataset. Results the study describes overall, beyond this receptor: How much clinical and demographic metadata was included differed by source and by participant, and the metadata was provided uncurated.

To note about this clone: Its antigen is still unknown. Base qualities are missing; no much larger clone stands one base away.

According to the germline V gene, CDR1 reads KGHDR and CDR2 reads SFDVKD. The trim is 3 bases for V and 7 bases for J, with a gap of 9 bases between the germline ends. The CDR3 covers 13 residues, taking in both the cysteine and the phenylalanine. The retained sequence is limited to the CDR3, 39 bases, with the frame set at the first base. Each collaborating institution followed its own protocols to collect whole blood in K2EDTA tubes. Collaborator samples were shipped for TCRbeta analysis as frozen whole blood, isolated PBMCs, or DNA extracted from either sample type. TCRbeta CDR3 regions were amplified from genomic DNA using the immunoSEQ Assay, a bias-controlled multiplex PCR. Regarding the original processing steps: Nucleated cell counts per sample were estimated from amplification of reference gene primers within the assay. Sequence reads were collapsed and filtered to measure the absolute abundance of every unique TCRbeta CDR3 rearrangement. Productive Simpson clonality was computed per sample as the square root of Simpson's diversity index over productive rearrangements. TCRdb provides this immuneACCESS table in a form limited to in-frame rearrangements. Some clones are lacking; in checked studies, under half of them reflect an unresolved V gene, and why the rest are absent is not known. V, J and clone size are taken as reported in that table, and D and trimming were inferred from the DNA itself. The sample table shows about 670,000 clones, and around 89% are seen once. Of the sample, roughly 0.25% falls within the top ten clones.

Recombination connected TRBV24-1 to TRBJ1-5; no D gene call is confident. The material sequenced was peripheral blood. The origin of this receptor is a young woman with acute or convalescent COVID-19. The bases are TGTGCCACCAGTGATGGAGGAAAACAGCCCCAGCATTTT. This gives the protein CATSDGGKQPQHF.